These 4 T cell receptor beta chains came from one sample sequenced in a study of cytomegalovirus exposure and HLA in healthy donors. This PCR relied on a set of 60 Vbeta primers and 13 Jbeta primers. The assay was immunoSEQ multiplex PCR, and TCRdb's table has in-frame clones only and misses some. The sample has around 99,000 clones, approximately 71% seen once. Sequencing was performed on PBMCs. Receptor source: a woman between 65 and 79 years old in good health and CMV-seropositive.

CDR3 region: CASSLTDTQYF. The CDR3 coding sequence is TGCGCCAGCAGTCTGACAGATACGCAGTATTTT. This sequence joins TRBV5-1 and TRBJ2-3, with D unclear. Trimming shortened V by 5 bases and J by 3 bases, and 4 bases separated the two germline ends. Germline V gives CDR1 SGHRS, CDR2 YFSETQ. The length of the CDR3 is 11 residues.

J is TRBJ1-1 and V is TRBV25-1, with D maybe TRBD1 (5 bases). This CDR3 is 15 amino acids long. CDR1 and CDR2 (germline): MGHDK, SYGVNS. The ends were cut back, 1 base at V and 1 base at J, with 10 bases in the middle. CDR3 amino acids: CASSESRQGNTEAFF. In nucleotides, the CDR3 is TGTGCCAGCAGTGAATCGCGGCAGGGGAACACTGAAGCTTTCTTT.

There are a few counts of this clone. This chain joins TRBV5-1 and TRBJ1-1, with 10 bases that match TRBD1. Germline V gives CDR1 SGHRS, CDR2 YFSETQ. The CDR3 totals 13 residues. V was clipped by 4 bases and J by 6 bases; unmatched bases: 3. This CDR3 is CASSPGQGAEAFF. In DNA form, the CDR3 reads TGCGCCAGCAGCCCCGGACAGGGGGCTGAAGCTTTCTTT. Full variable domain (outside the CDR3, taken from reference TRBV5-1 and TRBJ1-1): KAGVTQTPRYLIKTRGQQVTLSCSPISGHRSVSWYQQTPGQGLQFLFEYFSETQRNKGNFPGRFSGRQFSNSRSEMNVSTLELGDSALYLCASSPGQGAEAFFGQGTRLTVV.

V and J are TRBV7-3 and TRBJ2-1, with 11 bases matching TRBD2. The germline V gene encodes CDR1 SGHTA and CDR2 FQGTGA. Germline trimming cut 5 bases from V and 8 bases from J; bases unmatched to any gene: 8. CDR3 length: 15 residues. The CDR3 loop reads CASSLTSGVGDEQFF. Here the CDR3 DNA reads TGTGCCAGCAGCCTGACTAGCGGGGTTGGTGATGAGCAGTTCTTC.